Included here is one TCR beta chain sequence, with context. The data were taken from a study of cytomegalovirus exposure and HLA in healthy donors. The overall study: As an earlier analysis found, around 190 million T cells yielded 95 million to 130 million unique TCR beta sequences.

In nominal health when sampled, donors likely had unrecorded immune exposures nonetheless. The PCR contained 60 Vbeta and 13 Jbeta primers. Authors' methods: Later reanalysis found around 84 million unique TCR beta chains, 10 million to 12 million of them shared. The method was immunoSEQ multiplex PCR; TCRdb's version includes in-frame clones alone and lacks a portion of them. Clone size and the V and J calls come from that table; the DNA yielded D and trimming. The data show some 270,000 clones, 75% to 90% seen once. V lost 2 bases, J lost 6 bases, and 6 bases stayed unmatched. Looked up from germline, CDR1 is SGHRS and CDR2 is YFSETQ. The CDR3 contains 15 residues.

This TCR was sampled from a girl aged 2-9 years in good health and CMV-seronegative. The sample comprised PBMCs. The chain is built from TRBV5-1 and TRBJ2-2; 8 nucleotides agree with TRBD1. CDR3 sequence reads: CASSFLQGAAGELFF. CDR3 bases: TGCGCCAGCAGCTTTTTGCAGGGGGCGGCCGGGGAGCTGTTTTTT.